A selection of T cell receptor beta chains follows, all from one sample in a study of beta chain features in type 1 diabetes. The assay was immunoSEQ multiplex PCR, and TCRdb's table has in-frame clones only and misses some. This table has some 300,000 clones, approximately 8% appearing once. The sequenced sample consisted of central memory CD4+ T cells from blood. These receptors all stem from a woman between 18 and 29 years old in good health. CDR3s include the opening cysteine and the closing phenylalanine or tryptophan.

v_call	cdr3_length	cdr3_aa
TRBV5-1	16	CASSLAGGRSYNEQFF
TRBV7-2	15	CASSLYGSYTDTQYF
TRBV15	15	CATSRDPLAGNTIYF
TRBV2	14	CASSDDRATGELFF
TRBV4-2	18	CASSQPGTGGLGSFGYTF
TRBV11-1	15	CASSPGQTNTGELFF
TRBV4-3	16	CASSQDFTWGNQPQHF
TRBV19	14	CASTIQGATGELFF
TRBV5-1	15	CASSGVGGTEETQYF
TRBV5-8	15	CASSPGLLSDEKLFF
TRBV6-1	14	CASWPAPSNQPQHF
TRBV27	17	CASSLSERALAGDEQYF
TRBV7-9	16	CASSFGPGGTGSPLHF
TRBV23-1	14	CAGWTLGPKNIQYF
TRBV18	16	CASSPRKRQDTGELFF
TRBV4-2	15	CASSQGPGGMNEQFF
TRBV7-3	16	CASSSYDRGVNTEAFF
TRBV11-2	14	CASSFDTGNQPQHF
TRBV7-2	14	CASSRTDSNQPQHF
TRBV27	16	CASSSAGRGPQETQYF
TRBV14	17	CASSPRKSSGGTDTQHF
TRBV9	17	CASSEFVGGSSTGELFF
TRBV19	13	CASSIGGTGELFF
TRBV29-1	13	CSVDQGVQETQYF
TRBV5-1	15	CASSCGALGYNEQFF
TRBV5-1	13	CASGSTTQETQYF
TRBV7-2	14	CASSLDSSTDTQYF
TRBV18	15	CASSPSTELNTEAFF
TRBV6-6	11	CASSREETQYF
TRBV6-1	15	CASSGAHGGNYGYTF
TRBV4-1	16	CASSQDSRRAQETQYF
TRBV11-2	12	CASSGGVNEQFF
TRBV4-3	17	CASSQVLAGSLTDTQYF
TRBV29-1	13	CSGGQVGTGELFF